These 11 T cell receptor beta chains came from one sample sequenced in a study of identifying expanded T cells in peripheral blood. The table came from immunoSEQ multiplex PCR; TCRdb's copy has only in-frame clones and leaves some out. The profile shows around 81,000 clones, around 83% of them singletons. The sequencing input was blood. The receptors derive from a person aged 18 to 70 in good health.

CDR3 region: CAISEFDRGNYEQYF. Written as DNA, the CDR3 is TGTGCCATCAGTGAGTTTGACAGGGGCAACTACGAGCAGTACTTC. V is TRBV10-3 and J is TRBJ2-7; TRBD1 matches at 8 bases. The CDR3 length is 15 residues. Losses at the gene ends were 1 base for V and 3 bases for J; bases not matched to a gene: 5. Germline V CDR1 and CDR2: ENHRY, SYGVKD.

V and J are TRBV5-1 and TRBJ2-1; 7 nucleotides agree with TRBD1. V dropped 4 bases and J dropped 2; count of bases not matched to a gene: 9. Germline CDR1 SGHRS, CDR2 YFSETQ. This CDR3 contains 16 residues. The CDR3 bases are TGCGCCAGCAGCCAGGACGAGGGGGCCCCCTACAATGAGCAGTTCTTC. This sequence encodes CASSQDEGAPYNEQFF.

The V call is TRBV7-2, the J call TRBJ2-2, with TRBD1 matching 7 bases. The junction had 7 bases not matched to a gene; V was cut back by 4 bases and J by 5 bases. Germline CDR1 is SGHTA and CDR2 is FQGNSA. This CDR3 region has 15 residues. The CDR3 nucleotides are TGTGCCAGCAGCTACGTGAGACAGGGAACCGGGGAGCTGTTTTTT. Its translation: CASSYVRQGTGELFF.

In DNA, the CDR3 is TGTGCCAGCAGCTACACAGGGGAAGGCTACACCTTC. Amino acids: CASSYTGEGYTF. The V call is TRBV5-4, the J call TRBJ1-2, with 7 bases matching TRBD1. The CDR3 covers 12 residues. V dropped 3 bases and J dropped 8; count of bases not matched to a gene: 4. Per the germline V gene, CDR1 is SGHNT and CDR2 is YYREEE (reference sequence).

The chain has TRBV27 and TRBJ2-3; D is unresolved. V was clipped by 3 bases and J by 1 base, with 14 bases between them. Germline V CDR1 and CDR2: MNHEY, SMNVEV (reference sequence). This CDR3 comprises 16 residues. CDR3 DNA: TGTGCCAGCAGTTTCCAACCCCAGCCCCGCACAGATACGCAGTATTTT. This translates into CASSFQPQPRTDTQYF.

In its sample, this clone was seen once. The rearrangement joins TRBV12-5 to TRBJ2-1, with D perhaps TRBD1 (6 bases). The V end was cut by 5 bases, the J end by 9 bases, with 23 bases between. The V gene's germline CDR1 is LGHNT and CDR2 FRNRAP. The CDR3 length is 16 residues. CDR3 sequence (DNA): TGTGCTAGTGGTCCGGGACACTTCTTACGATCGAGTGAGCAGTTCTTC. It codes for CASGPGHFLRSSEQFF.

The V and J genes are TRBV4-1 and TRBJ1-5; D is uncertain. The CDR3 sequence is 15 residues long. V was clipped by 1 base and J by 1 base, with 8 bases between them. Germline CDR1 reads MGHRA; CDR2 reads YSYEKL. The CDR3 reads CASSQGAGSNQPQHF. DNA for the CDR3: TGCGCCAGCAGCCAAGGAGCCGGGAGCAATCAGCCCCAGCATTTT.

The J gene is TRBJ1-6, the V gene TRBV4-1; D gene ambiguous. This CDR3 has 16 amino acids. The V gene's germline CDR1 is MGHRA and CDR2 YSYEKL. The ends were cut back, 4 bases at V and 5 bases at J, with 15 bases in the middle. The CDR3 DNA follows: TGCGCCAGCAGCCCATTTGGGGAAAGGAATAATTCACCCCTCCACTTT. Amino acids: CASSPFGERNNSPLHF.

This clone was seen only a few times. The V call is TRBV18, the J call TRBJ1-3; D unresolved. The ends were cut back, 0 bases at V and 2 bases at J, with 8 bases in the middle. Per the germline V gene, CDR1 is KGHSH and CDR2 is LQKENI. This CDR3 is 15 amino acids long. The CDR3 bases are TGTGCCAGCTCACCACCTCGCATCACTGGAAACACCATATATTTT. Translated, it gives CASSPPRITGNTIYF.

This clone was recorded only once. J is TRBJ1-4 and V is TRBV6-1, with 7 positions matching TRBD1. V lost 7 bases, J lost 8 bases, and 7 bases stayed unmatched. The CDR3 runs to 13 residues. The germline gives CDR1 MNHNS, CDR2 SASEGT. The CDR3 protein is CASNRGLLEKLFF. The CDR3 DNA follows: TGTGCCAGCAACAGGGGTTTATTGGAAAAACTGTTTTTT.

This clone was seen ten or more times. The V call is TRBV7-3, the J call TRBJ1-2; 11 nucleotides agree with TRBD1. CDR3 size: 13 residues. Germline V gene sequence: CDR1 SGHTA, CDR2 FQGTGA. Trimming took 3 bases from V and 8 from J; bases not matched to a gene: 2. CDR3 amino acids: CASSLGQGEGYTF. The CDR3 DNA reads TGTGCCAGCAGCTTGGGACAGGGGGAGGGCTACACCTTC.